A selection of T cell receptor beta chains follows, all from one sample in a study of cytomegalovirus exposure and HLA in healthy donors. TCRdb's copy holds only in-frame clones and misses some; the assay was immunoSEQ multiplex PCR. The table records fewer than 90,000 clones, 77% of them present only once. Sequencing input: PBMCs. Every receptor here comes from a man under 40 in good health and CMV-seronegative. Both conserved end residues are part of each CDR3. The D gene is left open where the match is weak.

v_call	j_call	d_call	cdr3_nt	cdr3_aa
TRBV29-1	TRBJ1-2	NA	TGCAGCGTTTATTGGGCGTCAGGCTACACCTTC	CSVYWASGYTF
TRBV7-9	TRBJ2-1	NA	TGTGCCAGCAGCCGGAAAGGGGCTGCACCTCGAACCCTCAATGAGCAGTTCTTC	CASSRKGAAPRTLNEQFF
TRBV7-2	TRBJ1-2	TRBD1	TGTGCCAGCAGCTTAAGTGGGGCAGGGGGCCCCTACACCTTC	CASSLSGAGGPYTF
TRBV7-8	TRBJ1-5	NA	TGTGCCAGCGGTACAGGGCGTTTTCAGCCCCAGCATTTT	CASGTGRFQPQHF
TRBV28	TRBJ2-3	NA	TGTGCCAGCAGTTCCTCACCCGACAAAGCAGATACGCAGTATTTT	CASSSSPDKADTQYF
TRBV29-1	TRBJ1-6	NA	TGCAGCGTTGCGAACAGGGAGAATTCACCCCTCCACTTT	CSVANRENSPLHF
TRBV10-3	TRBJ2-1	TRBD1	TGTGCCATCTGGACAGGGGATGGCGAGCAGTTCTTC	CAIWTGDGEQFF
TRBV27	TRBJ1-5	NA	TGTGCCAGCAGTTTCTCTCGGGGTCGAAATCAGCCCCAGCATTTT	CASSFSRGRNQPQHF
TRBV27	TRBJ1-3	NA	TGTGCCAGCAGGCAGGGGTGGGACACCATATATTTT	CASRQGWDTIYF
TRBV7-8	TRBJ1-2	NA	TGTGCCAGCAGCTTACTCCCCTCAACAGGGTACTATGGCTACACCTTC	CASSLLPSTGYYGYTF
TRBV5-1	TRBJ2-1	NA	TGCGCCAGCAGCTCTCCAGGGTCTTACAATGAGCAGTTCTTC	CASSSPGSYNEQFF
TRBV5-1	TRBJ2-7	TRBD1	TGCGCCAGCAGCTTGGTGCAGGGACAGGGATTGTACGAGCAGTACTTC	CASSLVQGQGLYEQYF
TRBV7-2	TRBJ1-2	TRBD1	TGTGCCAGCACCCGGGACAGCAACTATGGCTACACCTTC	CASTRDSNYGYTF
TRBV29-1	TRBJ2-3	TRBD1	TGCAGCGTTGTCCCTTCGGACAGGCACACAGATACGCAGTATTTT	CSVVPSDRHTDTQYF
TRBV27	TRBJ1-6	NA	TGTGCCAGCAGCAAGGGGAATTCACCCCTCCACTTT	CASSKGNSPLHF